This T cell receptor beta chain comes out of a study of T cells after posttransplantation cyclophosphamide. This related bone marrow graft donor gave peripheral blood on the day of marrow donation. Study-level points and caveats: Recipient CMV seropositivity and CMV reactivation strongly tracked TRB clonality. Later post-transplant blood repertoires were often dominated by donor CD8+ memory clones. Skin or GI-infiltrating T cells shared few TRB sequences with blood.

The table came from immunoSEQ multiplex PCR; TCRdb's copy has only in-frame clones and leaves some out. The sample presents 32,000 or so clones, none singletons. The CDR3 is made up of 16 amino acids. The germline gives CDR1 MGHRA, CDR2 YSYEKL. Trimming removed 1 base at V and 0 bases at J, with 11 bases between. At least ten counts were recorded for this clone. The antigen remains unidentified. Sequencing used PBMCs. This sequence was found in a woman aged 55-69 years in good health, CMV-negative, and a related stem cell transplant donor. The V and J genes are TRBV4-1 and TRBJ2-3; D gene uncertain. For the CDR3, the DNA is TGCGCCAGCAGCCAAGTAAGCAGGCTAAGCACAGATACGCAGTATTTT. This translates into CASSQVSRLSTDTQYF.